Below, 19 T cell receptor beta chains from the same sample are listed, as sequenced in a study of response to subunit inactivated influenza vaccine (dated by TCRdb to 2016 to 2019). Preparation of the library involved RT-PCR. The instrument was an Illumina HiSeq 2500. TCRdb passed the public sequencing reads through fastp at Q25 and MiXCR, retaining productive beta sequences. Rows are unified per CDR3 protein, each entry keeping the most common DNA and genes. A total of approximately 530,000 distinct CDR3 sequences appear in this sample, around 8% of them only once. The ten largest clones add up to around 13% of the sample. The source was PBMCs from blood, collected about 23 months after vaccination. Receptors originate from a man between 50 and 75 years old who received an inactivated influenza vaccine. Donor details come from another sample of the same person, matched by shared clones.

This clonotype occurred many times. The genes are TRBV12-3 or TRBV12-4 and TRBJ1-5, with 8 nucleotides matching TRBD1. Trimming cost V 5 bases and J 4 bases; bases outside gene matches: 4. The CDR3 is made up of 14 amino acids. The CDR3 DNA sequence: TGTGCCAGCAGTATGACAGGGGTGAATCAGCCCCAGCATTTT. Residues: CASSMTGVNQPQHF.

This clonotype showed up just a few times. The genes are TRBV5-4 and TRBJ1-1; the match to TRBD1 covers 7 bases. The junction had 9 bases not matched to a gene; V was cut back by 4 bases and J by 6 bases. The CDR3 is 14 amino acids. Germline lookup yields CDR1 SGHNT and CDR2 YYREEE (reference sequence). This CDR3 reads CASSIPGQGAEAFF. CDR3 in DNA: TGTGCCAGCAGCATACCGGGGCAGGGGGCTGAAGCTTTCTTT.

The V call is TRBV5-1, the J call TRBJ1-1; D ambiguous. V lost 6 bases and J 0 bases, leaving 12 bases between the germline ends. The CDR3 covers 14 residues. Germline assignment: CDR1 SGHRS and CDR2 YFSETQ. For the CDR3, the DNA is TGCGCCAGCACCTTCTCGGCAGTGAACACTGAAGCTTTCTTT. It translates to CASTFSAVNTEAFF.

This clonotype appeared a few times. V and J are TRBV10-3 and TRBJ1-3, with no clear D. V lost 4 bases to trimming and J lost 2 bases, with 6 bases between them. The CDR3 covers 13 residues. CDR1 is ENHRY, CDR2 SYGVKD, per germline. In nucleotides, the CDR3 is TGTGCCATCAGTGGAATCGCTGGAAACACCATATATTTT. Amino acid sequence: CAISGIAGNTIYF.

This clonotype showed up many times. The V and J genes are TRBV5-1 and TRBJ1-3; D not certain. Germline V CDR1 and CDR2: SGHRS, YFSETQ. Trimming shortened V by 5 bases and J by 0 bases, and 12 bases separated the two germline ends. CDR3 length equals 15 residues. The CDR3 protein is CASRALPVSGNTIYF. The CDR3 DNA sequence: TGCGCCAGCAGAGCACTCCCAGTCTCTGGAAACACCATATATTTT.

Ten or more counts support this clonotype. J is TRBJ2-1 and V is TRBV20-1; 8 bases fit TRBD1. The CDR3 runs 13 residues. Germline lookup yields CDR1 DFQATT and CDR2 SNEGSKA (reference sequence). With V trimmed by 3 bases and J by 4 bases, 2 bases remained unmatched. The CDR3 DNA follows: TGCAGTGCTAGGGACAGGGCATACAATGAGCAGTTCTTC. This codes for CSARDRAYNEQFF.

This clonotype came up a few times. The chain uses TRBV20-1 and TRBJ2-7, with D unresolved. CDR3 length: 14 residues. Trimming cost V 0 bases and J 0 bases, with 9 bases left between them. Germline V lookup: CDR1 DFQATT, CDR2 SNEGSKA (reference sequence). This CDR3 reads CSARDPDTSYEQYF. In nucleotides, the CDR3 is TGCAGTGCTAGAGACCCCGACACCTCCTACGAGCAGTACTTC.

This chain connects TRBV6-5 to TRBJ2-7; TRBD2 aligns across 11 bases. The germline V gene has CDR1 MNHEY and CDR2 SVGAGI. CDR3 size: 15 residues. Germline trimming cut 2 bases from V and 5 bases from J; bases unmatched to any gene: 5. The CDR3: CASSYQLAGVDEQYF. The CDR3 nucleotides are TGTGCCAGCAGTTACCAACTAGCGGGAGTAGACGAGCAGTACTTC.

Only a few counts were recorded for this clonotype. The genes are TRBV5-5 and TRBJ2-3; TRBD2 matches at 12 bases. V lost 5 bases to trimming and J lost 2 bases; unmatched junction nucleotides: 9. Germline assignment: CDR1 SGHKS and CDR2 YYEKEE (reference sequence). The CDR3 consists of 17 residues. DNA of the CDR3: TGTGCCAGCAGACTTGGACTAGCGGGGCCACTCACAGATACGCAGTATTTT. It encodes CASRLGLAGPLTDTQYF.

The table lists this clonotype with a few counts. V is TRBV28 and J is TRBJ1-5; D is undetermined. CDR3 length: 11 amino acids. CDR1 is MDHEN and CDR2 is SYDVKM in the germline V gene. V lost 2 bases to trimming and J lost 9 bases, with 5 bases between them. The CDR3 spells CASSLMSPQHF. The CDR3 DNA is TGTGCCAGCAGTTTAATGTCGCCCCAGCATTTT.

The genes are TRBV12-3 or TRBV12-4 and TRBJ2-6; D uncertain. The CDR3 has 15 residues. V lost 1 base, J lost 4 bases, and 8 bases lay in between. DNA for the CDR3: TGTGCCAGCAGTTTAGTCGGGCCCGGGGCCAACGTCCTGACTTTC. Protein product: CASSLVGPGANVLTF.

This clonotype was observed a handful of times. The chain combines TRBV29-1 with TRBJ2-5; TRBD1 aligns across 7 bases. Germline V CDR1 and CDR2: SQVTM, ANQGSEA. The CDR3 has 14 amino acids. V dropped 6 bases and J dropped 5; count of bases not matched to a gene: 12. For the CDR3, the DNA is TGCAGCGTCCTTACACACAGGGGTGGCGAGACCCAGTACTTC. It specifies CSVLTHRGGETQYF.

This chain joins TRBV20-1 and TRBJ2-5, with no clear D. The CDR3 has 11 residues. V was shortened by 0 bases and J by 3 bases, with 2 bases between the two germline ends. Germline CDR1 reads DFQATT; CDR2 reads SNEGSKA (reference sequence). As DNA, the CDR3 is TGCAGTGCTAGAGATAAAGAGACCCAGTACTTC. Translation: CSARDKETQYF.

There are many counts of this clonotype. The CDR3 coding sequence is TGTGCCAGCAGCCGTCAGGGGGCTCGCACTGAAGCTTTCTTT. Translated: CASSRQGARTEAFF. The rearrangement uses TRBV3-1 and TRBJ1-1; TRBD1 agrees at 8 bases. V dropped 4 bases and J dropped 4; count of bases not matched to a gene: 5. The V gene's germline CDR1 is LGHDT and CDR2 YNNKEL (reference sequence). The CDR3 is made up of 14 amino acids.

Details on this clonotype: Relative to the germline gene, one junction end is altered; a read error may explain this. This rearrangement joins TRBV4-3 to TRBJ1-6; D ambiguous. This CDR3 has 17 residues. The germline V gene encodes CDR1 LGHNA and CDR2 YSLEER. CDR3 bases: TGCGCCAGCAGCCAAGAGCGTGAGAGCTCCCATAATTCACCCCTCCACTTT. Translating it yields CASSQERESSHNSPLHF.

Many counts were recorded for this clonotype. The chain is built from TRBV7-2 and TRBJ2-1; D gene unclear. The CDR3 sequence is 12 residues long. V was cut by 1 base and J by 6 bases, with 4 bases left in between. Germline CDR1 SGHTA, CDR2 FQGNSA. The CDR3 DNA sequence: TGTGCCAGCAGCTTAGTCTCCAATGAGCAGTTCTTC. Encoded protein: CASSLVSNEQFF.

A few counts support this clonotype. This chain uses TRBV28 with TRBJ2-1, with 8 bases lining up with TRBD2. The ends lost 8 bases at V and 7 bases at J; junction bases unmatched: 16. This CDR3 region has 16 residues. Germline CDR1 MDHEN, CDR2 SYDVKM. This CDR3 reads CASGYLPGLGVNEQFF. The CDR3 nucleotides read TGTGCCAGCGGCTACCTCCCGGGACTAGGAGTGAATGAGCAGTTCTTC.

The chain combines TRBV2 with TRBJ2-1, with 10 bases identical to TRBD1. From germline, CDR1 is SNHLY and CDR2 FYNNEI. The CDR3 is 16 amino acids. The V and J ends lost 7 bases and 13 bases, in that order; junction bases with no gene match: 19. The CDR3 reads CASNRQGAGYYNGQFF. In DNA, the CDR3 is TGTGCCAGCAATAGACAGGGGGCCGGATATTACAATGGACAGTTCTTC.

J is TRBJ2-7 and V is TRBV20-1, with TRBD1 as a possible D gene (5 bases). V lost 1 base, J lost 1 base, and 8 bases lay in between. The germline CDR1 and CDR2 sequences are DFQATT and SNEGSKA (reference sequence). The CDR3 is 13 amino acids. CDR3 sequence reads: CSARVRDSYEQYF. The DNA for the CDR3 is TGCAGTGCTAGAGTCAGGGATTCCTACGAGCAGTACTTC.